The entry below gives a single T cell receptor beta chain sequence along with its context. This specimen comes from a study of blood T cell repertoires in COVID-19. In the study overall: Material from acute and convalescent COVID-19 was sourced from the United States, Italy and Spain. From T cells, B-cell-depleted T cells, or PBMCs came the material, which was cDNA or gDNA.

Per the authors' pipeline: For nucleated cells, counts were estimated from reference gene primer amplification. The method was immunoSEQ multiplex PCR; TCRdb's version includes in-frame clones alone and lacks a portion of them. V, J and clone size were drawn from that table, and D and trimming were deduced from the DNA. The profile covers roughly 280,000 clones, with 80% to 90% appearing a single time and approximately 10% taken by the ten largest. Source material: peripheral blood. The clonotype comes from a woman in her seventies with acute or convalescent COVID-19.

The CDR3 sequence: CASSQELLASSYNEQFF. The CDR3 DNA follows: TGCGCCAGCAGCCAAGAGCTACTAGCGAGCTCCTACAATGAGCAGTTCTTC. The V call is TRBV4-1, the J call TRBJ2-1; 7 positions match TRBD2. Germline lookup yields CDR1 MGHRA and CDR2 YSYEKL. The J segment lost 0 bases and the V segment lost 0 bases, leaving 5 bases of the junction unmatched. This CDR3 region has 17 residues.